The clone carrying this TCR beta chain appeared once. CDR3 length: 14 amino acids. Germline-derived CDR1 and CDR2 are SGHTA and FQGNSA. V lost 5 bases and J 5 bases, leaving 15 bases between the germline ends. These data belong to a study of blood T cell repertoires in COVID-19. Background on the study: COVID-19 samples collected from the United States, Italy and Spain covered acute and convalescent phases. The analysed material was cDNA or gDNA that came from T cells, B-cell-depleted T cells, or PBMCs.

Under the authors' procedure: The assay estimated nucleated cells by amplifying reference gene primers. Repertoires were generated with immunoSEQ multiplex PCR, while TCRdb's copy carries only in-frame clones and drops some. Clone size and the V and J calls come from that table; the DNA yielded D and trimming. The sample lists nearly 70,000 clones, approximately 88% occurring once. The chain is built from TRBV7-2 and TRBJ1-2, with D possibly being TRBD1 (5 bases). The clonotype was recovered from a woman between 65 and 79 years old with acute or convalescent COVID-19. The specimen was peripheral blood. The CDR3 coding sequence is TGTGCCAGCAGCGACGGGGGGGTGCTGTATGGCTACACCTTC. Translation gives CASSDGGVLYGYTF. Complete variable domain (other parts from reference TRBV7-2 and TRBJ1-2): GAGVSQSPSNKVTEKGKDVELRCDPISGHTALYWYRQSLGQGLEFLIYFQGNSAPDKSGLPSDRFSAERTGGSVSTLTIQRTQQEDSAVYLCASSDGGVLYGYTFGSGTRLTVV.